A single sample gave rise to the 5 T cell receptor beta chains below, sequenced in a study of T cells after yellow fever vaccination. TCRdb re-analysed the 5' RACE reads in MiXCR, keeping a single row per CDR3 protein. The top ten hold more than 15% of the sample, which has about 370,000 distinct CDR3 sequences, around a tenth seen once. The sample in question was PBMCs, obtained on the day of the first yellow fever vaccination. Receptor source: a man aged 18 to 35 who received the YFV17D yellow fever vaccine.

The chain joins TRBV11-2 to TRBJ2-7, with TRBD1 identical over 11 bases. Germline lookup yields CDR1 SGHAT and CDR2 FQNNGV. The CDR3 totals 18 residues. V shed 3 bases, J shed 3 bases, and the junction held 13 bases outside the gene matches. CDR3 bases: TGTGCCAGCAGCTTGAGACGGGACAGGGGGTTCCTTTTCTACGAGCAGTACTTC. Translating it yields CASSLRRDRGFLFYEQYF.

The rearrangement links TRBV13 to TRBJ2-7, with D perhaps given as TRBD1 or TRBD2 (5 bases each). Germline values: CDR1 PRHDT, CDR2 FYEKMQ (reference sequence). V lost 2 bases, J lost 3 bases, and 17 bases lay in between. This CDR3 spans 16 amino acids. CDR3 in DNA: TGTGCCAGCAGCTTAAACCCGGGACCGACCAACTACGAGCAGTACTTC. This encodes CASSLNPGPTNYEQYF.

J is TRBJ2-1 and V is TRBV4-2; TRBD2 matches 11 bases. V lost 4 bases, J lost 10 bases, and 15 bases stayed unmatched. The germline V gene has CDR1 LGHNA and CDR2 YNFKEQ. This CDR3 has 17 residues. CDR3 DNA sequence: TGTGCCAGCAGCCCTCGTGGTAGCGGGGGGGCCGTTGGAGAGCAGTTCTTC. It encodes CASSPRGSGGAVGEQFF.

This clonotype came up a few times. The chain joins TRBV7-9 to TRBJ1-3, with D tentatively TRBD1 (6 bases). Germline V gene lookup returns CDR1 SEHNR and CDR2 FQNEAQ (reference sequence). The V end lost 5 bases, the J end lost 4 bases, and 18 bases lay between the germline ends. CDR3 length: 16 residues. As DNA, the CDR3 is TGTGCCAGCAGCAATGGGGGCCGCCTGGCCGGAAACACCATATATTTT. Protein sequence: CASSNGGRLAGNTIYF.

This clonotype was recorded many times. The gene calls are TRBV20-1 and TRBJ1-6, with D unresolved. With 3 bases removed from V and 0 bases from J, the gap between germline ends came to 6 bases. Germline lookup yields CDR1 DFQATT and CDR2 SNEGSKA (reference sequence). CDR3 length equals 14 residues. The CDR3 DNA sequence: TGCAGTGCTAGTAGGAGCTCCTATAATTCACCCCTCCACTTT. It codes for CSASRSSYNSPLHF.